This T cell receptor beta chain was found in a study of T cells in Graves' hyperthyroidism and ophthalmopathy (dated by TCRdb to between 2019 and 2020). Regarding the complete study: Peripheral blood was sampled at the time of initial diagnosis, prior to any treatment. To identify TCR V-J signatures that set the groups apart, the researchers used a discovery cohort of 100 patients, made up of 40 to 45 with Graves' ophthalmopathy and 57 with stable Graves' hyperthyroidism. Whether ophthalmopathy could be predicted prospectively was tested in an independent validation cohort made up of roughly 19 hyperthyroidism patients plus 17 patients who later progressed to ophthalmopathy. The roughly 94 discovery patients were randomly divided into training and test sets at a 7:3 ratio. The study also compared thyroid tissue and blood T-cell repertoires from about 6 Graves' hyperthyroidism patients. Once sampling was done, hyperthyroidism patients were given methimazole at a starting dose of 30 mg daily, whereas ophthalmopathy patients were given high-dose intravenous methylprednisolone. The paper reports TCR Vbeta CDR3 sequencing of approximately 140 peripheral blood samples: approximately 41 ophthalmopathy, over 70 hyperthyroidism and around 17 progressor patients. Broader findings and caveats from the paper: In validation, progression to ophthalmopathy was predicted by the model with nearly 71% sensitivity and nearly 75% specificity, a median of 6.5 months before onset. In cross-validation, a model built on a 13 V-J signature told ophthalmopathy apart from stable hyperthyroidism with approximately 90% sensitivity and around 81% specificity, and in testing the same model reached 80%/75%. No statistical method was used to set the sample size in advance, and investigators knew the group allocation. Most expanded thyroid clonotypes (frequency above 0.001) were also detected in blood, suggesting blood repertoires may reflect thyroid immune responses.

TCR beta CDR3 regions were amplified from RNA transcripts. A first-round RT-PCR of the TCR CDR3 used the HTBI primer set with the Qiagen OneStep RT-PCR kit. Libraries were constructed in a second round of multiplex PCR, after which size selection and purification were carried out. Libraries were sequenced paired-end with 100 bp reads on an Illumina HiSeq2000. Per the source publication's procedure: SOAPnuke was used to process the raw data, throwing out any read that contained adapters or uncalled bases, had a mean Phred below 15, or lacked an exact constant-primer or identifier match. COPE v1.2.5 was used to merge high-quality paired reads, and clonotypes were defined as unique nucleotide sequences. MiTCR v1.1 was used to align the clonotypes against IMGT TRBV, TRBD and TRBJ reference segments. The analysis included only V-J combinations with a frequency above 0.0001, which together covered roughly 99% of the repertoires. A TCS score was defined as the ratio of F50 (clonal expansion) to E x V (chaos), with BLOSUM62-based TCRdist applied between CDR3 peptides within each V-J. Welch's t-statistics and random forest reduced some 510 V-J features to 10 to 15, which were used in a naive Bayes classifier (R e1071). TCRdb reran the public reads through fastp at Q25 and MiXCR, keeping productive beta chains. Each CDR3 protein gets just one entry, which takes the most common genes and DNA from the rows behind it. The V and J calls come from TCRdb's annotation, not from the publication. A total of 300,000 to 350,000 distinct CDR3 sequences appear in this sample, 15% to 20% of them only once. 45% to 50% of the sample is held by the ten biggest clonotypes.

Stable Graves' hyperthyroidism was defined as the absence of progression to ophthalmopathy over 18 months of follow-up. Hyperthyroidism patients were newly diagnosed, with disease duration under 2 months, and aged 18 to 65 years. Exclusion was applied to patients with uncontrolled infections, other autoimmune diseases, pregnancy or lactation. Clinical symptoms, serum thyroxine and TRAb, thyroid ultrasound, and orbital computed tomography formed the basis for the diagnoses. Ficoll-Paque density gradient centrifugation was used to isolate PBMCs from about 9.4 ml of fresh peripheral blood. Total RNA was extracted with Trizol reagent, and quality was checked on an Agilent 2100 Bioanalyzer. CDR1 SGHRS and CDR2 YFSETQ were looked up in the germline V gene. The junction shows trimming of 0 bases on V and 2 bases on J, and the gene matches do not reach 7 bases of it. Its CDR3 holds 17 amino acids, cysteine through phenylalanine. Only the CDR3 part of the read is kept: 51 bases, read in frame from the first base.

This clonotype was counted ten times or more. Its antigen remains unidentified. Base qualities were left out, and no much larger clone turns up one base away. The rearrangement combines TRBV5-1 with TRBJ2-3; the junction holds 9 bases that match TRBD1. Specimen: blood. The sequence came from a woman in her forties or fifties with Graves' hyperthyroidism. The nucleotides are TGCGCCAGCAGCTTGGAACCGGGGACAGGGACCACAGATACGCAGTATTTT. This translates into CASSLEPGTGTTDTQYF.